This T cell receptor beta chain was sequenced for a study of blood T cells in healthy people across ages. Study findings and constraints: Expanded clonotype shifts may have been confounded, as the donors had an unknown CMV status. More naive CD4+ cells and higher diversity marked long-lived donors relative to aged donors.

Comments on this clonotype: Its specificity is unknown.

The trim removed 5 bases at V and 8 bases at J, leaving 4 bases unmatched. CDR3 size: 12 residues. Germline V gene lookup returns CDR1 SGHVS and CDR2 FQNEAQ. For the second PCR, which ran for about 7 to 11 cycles, a sample-barcoded 5' primer and a J-beta primer mix were used. TCRdb independently ran MiXCR on the 5' RACE reads; one entry per CDR3 protein. Seen here are 700,000 or so distinct CDR3 sequences, around two fifths observed once, and the top ten hold about 30%. Sequencing was performed on blood. This clonotype was sampled from a man older than 75 in good health. The rearrangement joins TRBV7-8 to TRBJ2-3; 7 positions match TRBD2. Written as DNA, the CDR3 is TGTGCCAGCAGCCCCGGCGGGGGTACGCAGTATTTT. Translation: CASSPGGGTQYF.